This TCR beta chain comes out of a study of blood T cell repertoires in COVID-19 (dated by TCRdb to 2020 to 2022). For the wider study: Samples covering the acute and convalescent phases of COVID-19 were provided by collaborators in the United States, Italy and Spain. The sample metadata nearly always contained a de-identified subject ID, COVID-19 status, age in years and sex. The material from the prospective study consisted of cDNA or gDNA derived from T cells, B-cell-depleted T cells, or PBMCs. The repertoires were released in a freely available public database intended as a resource for research on the immune response to SARS-CoV-2. The samples were drawn from two sources: the first 160 participants of the ongoing ImmuneRACE study, and fewer than 1,500 subjects contributed by 6 global collaborators. Deeply sampled blood TCRbeta repertoires from subjects exposed to, actively infected with, or recovered from COVID-19 were included in the dataset. Where HLA class I and class II types were available, the types were taken from metadata supplied by the sample provider, not from assay-based typing.

Findings and caveats that apply to the study as a whole: The quantity of clinical and demographic metadata differed by source and by participant and was supplied without curation.

The immunoSEQ Assay, a bias-controlled multiplex PCR, was used to amplify TCRbeta CDR3 regions from genomic DNA. Processing in the source paper ran as follows. Nucleated cell counts per sample were estimated from amplification of reference gene primers within the assay. To quantify the absolute abundance of each unique TCRbeta CDR3 rearrangement, sequence reads were collapsed and filtered. For each sample, productive Simpson clonality was calculated as the square root of Simpson's diversity index over productive rearrangements. TCRdb took this table from immuneACCESS and kept in-frame rearrangements with V and J called. Such tables lack part of the clones; where checked against another copy, unresolved V genes explain under half of the gap, and the rest is unexplained. D and trimming come from the DNA, and the V and J calls and clone size come from that table. The sample includes tens of thousands of clones, with 80% to 85% observed a single time. The ten largest make up about three fifths of the sample.

The CDR3 goes from the cysteine to the phenylalanine over 12 residues. Left in the record is the CDR3 DNA by itself, 36 bases read in frame from the first base. V is reduced by 3 bases and J by 5 bases, leaving a spacing of 7 bases between them. Looking up the germline V gene yields CDR1 SGHVS and CDR2 FQNEAQ. The collaborating institutions used their own protocols to collect whole blood in K2EDTA tubes. For TCRbeta analysis, collaborators shipped samples as frozen whole blood, isolated PBMCs, or DNA extracted from either of those sample types. This clone was seen more than once but under ten times. Its antigen is currently not known. Base qualities are not recorded, but no much larger clone differs from it by a single base.

The receptor chain draws on TRBV7-8 and TRBJ1-1, with the D segment identity uncertain. Sequenced sample: peripheral blood. The clonotype comes from a man between 70 and 80 years old with acute or convalescent COVID-19. The bases are TGTGCCAGCAGCTTGACGGGTACTGAAGCTTTCTTT. This sequence encodes CASSLTGTEAFF.